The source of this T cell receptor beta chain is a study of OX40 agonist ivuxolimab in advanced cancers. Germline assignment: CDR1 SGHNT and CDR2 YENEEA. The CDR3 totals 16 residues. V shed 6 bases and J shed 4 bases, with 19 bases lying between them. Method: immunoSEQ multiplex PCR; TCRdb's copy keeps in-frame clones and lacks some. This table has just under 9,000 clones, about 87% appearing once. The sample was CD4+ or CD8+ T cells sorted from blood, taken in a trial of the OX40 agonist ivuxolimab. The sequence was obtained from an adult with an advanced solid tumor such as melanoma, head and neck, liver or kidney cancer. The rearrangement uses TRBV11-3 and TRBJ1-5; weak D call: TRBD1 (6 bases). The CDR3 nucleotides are TGTGCCAGCAGACTAAACAGGGCAGGCTGGAATCAGCCCCAGCATTTT. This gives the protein CASRLNRAGWNQPQHF.